What follows are 8 T cell receptor beta chains derived from one specimen sequenced in a study of cytomegalovirus exposure and HLA in healthy donors. The PCR had 60 Vbeta and 13 Jbeta primers. The table came from immunoSEQ multiplex PCR; TCRdb's copy has only in-frame clones and leaves some out. Seen here are roughly 110,000 clones, 70% observed once, and the top ten hold roughly 8.4%. The sequencing input was PBMCs. These receptors originate from a young man in good health and CMV-seropositive.

This rearrangement joins TRBV9 to TRBJ2-2; a weak D match, TRBD2 (5 bases). From germline, CDR1 is SGDLS and CDR2 YYNGEE. V was trimmed by 0 bases and J by 2 bases, leaving 14 bases between them. The CDR3 extends over 17 amino acids. This chain's CDR3 is CASSVGLALSNTGELFF. DNA for the CDR3: TGTGCCAGCAGCGTAGGGCTAGCTCTGAGTAACACCGGGGAGCTGTTTTTT.

The chain is built from TRBV4-1 and TRBJ1-1; D unclear. There are 18 residues in the CDR3. Between the trimmed V and J ends, which lost 5 bases and 0 bases, there was a span of 22 bases. The germline gives CDR1 MGHRA, CDR2 YSYEKL. CDR3 DNA sequence: TGCGCCAGCAGCTCAACCTGGCCGCCAGGTAGTCTGAACACTGAAGCTTTCTTT. Its translation: CASSSTWPPGSLNTEAFF.

The CDR3 sequence is CASSKVSGIGNTIYF. The CDR3 coding sequence is TGTGCCAGCAGCAAAGTTTCAGGGATCGGAAACACCATATATTTT. The rearrangement links TRBV21-1 to TRBJ1-3; no DNA check was done on the table's D call, TRBD1. TRBV21-1 is given as a pseudogene. This CDR3 has 15 amino acids.

This clone was observed a handful of times. The chain has TRBV4-1 and TRBJ2-1; 10 bases are shared with TRBD1. The CDR3 extends over 17 amino acids. V lost 1 base to trimming and J lost 5 bases; unmatched junction nucleotides: 8. Germline lookup yields CDR1 MGHRA and CDR2 YSYEKL. DNA of the CDR3: TGCGCCAGCAGCCAAGGCCCCGGGACAGGGGTGCACAATGAGCAGTTCTTC. Translated: CASSQGPGTGVHNEQFF.

Remarks on this clone: Other DNA variants within this sample encode the same CDR3. J is TRBJ1-4 and V is TRBV6-5; TRBD1 aligns across 11 bases. The V segment lost 6 bases and the J segment 7 bases; nucleotides outside the gene matches: 7. The CDR3 has 15 amino acids. Looked up from germline, CDR1 is MNHEY and CDR2 is SVGAGI. The CDR3: CASRQTGTGGEKLFF. In DNA form, the CDR3 reads TGTGCCAGCAGACAGACCGGGACAGGGGGTGAAAAACTGTTTTTT.

This clone was seen a few times. The V and J genes are TRBV12-5 and TRBJ2-3, with TRBD2 matching over 7 bases. The CDR3 extends over 17 amino acids. The V segment lost 0 bases and the J segment 6 bases; nucleotides outside the gene matches: 12. Germline V gene sequence: CDR1 LGHNT, CDR2 FRNRAP. The CDR3 here is CASGLVPGTNLGDTQYF. The CDR3 DNA reads as TGTGCTAGTGGTTTGGTCCCCGGGACTAACCTCGGGGATACGCAGTATTTT.

This clone was recorded once. V and J are TRBV9 and TRBJ1-4; 8 bases agree with TRBD1. The length of the CDR3 is 17 residues. The germline CDR1 and CDR2 sequences are SGDLS and YYNGEE. Germline trimming cut 3 bases from V and 0 bases from J; bases unmatched to any gene: 7. The CDR3 DNA follows: TGTGCCAGCAGCGAGCGACAGGGGCCCCCAACTAATGAAAAACTGTTTTTT. It encodes CASSERQGPPTNEKLFF.

This chain joins TRBV2 and TRBJ1-3; D gene ambiguous. Germline CDR1 is SNHLY and CDR2 is FYNNEI. The V end was cut by 0 bases, the J end by 0 bases, with 6 bases between. The CDR3 sequence is 15 residues long. Here the CDR3 reads CASSEAPLSGNTIYF. The DNA for the CDR3 is TGTGCCAGCAGTGAAGCCCCCCTCTCTGGAAACACCATATATTTT.